This T cell receptor (beta chain) emerged from a study of T-cell reconstitution after alpha-beta-depleted transplantation in children. Researchers prepared the TCRbeta library using unique molecular identifiers, the study reports. TCRdb re-called the PCR reads with MiXCR, one entry per CDR3 protein. The data show over 90,000 distinct CDR3 sequences, around 5.9% seen once. This CDR3 has 17 amino acids. V shed 2 bases, J shed 3 bases, and the junction held 10 bases outside the gene matches. Germline V gene data show CDR1 as ENHRY and CDR2 as SYGVKD. The receptor was isolated from a female patient aged 2-15 years who had a stem cell transplant for Fanconi anemia, so the T cells may come from the graft donor. This sample comprised PBMCs, mostly from graft donor cells, obtained 60 days after TCRalphabeta/CD19-depleted stem cell transplant. The chain is built from TRBV10-3 and TRBJ2-1; 7 bases are shared with TRBD1. In DNA form, the CDR3 reads TGTGCCATCAGTGAGCCTTACAGGGGCGGTGGCTACAATGAGCAGTTCTTC. Protein product: CAISEPYRGGGYNEQFF.